The 2 T cell receptor beta chains below were found in one sample sequenced in a study of T cell changes during pregnancy in multiple sclerosis. The repertoire was sequenced with immunoSEQ multiplex PCR; TCRdb's copy has only in-frame clones and lacks some. The sample carries roughly 56,000 clones, about 90% recorded once. The specimen was CD4+ T cells from peripheral blood mononuclear cells, collected after pregnancy. The origin of the receptors is a female donor in good health, enrolled as a control in a pregnancy study.

The gene calls are TRBV9 and TRBJ2-7; 7 bases are shared with TRBD1. Looked up from germline, CDR1 is SGDLS and CDR2 is YYNGEE. The CDR3 consists of 15 residues. The junction had 3 bases not matched to a gene; V was cut back by 0 bases and J by 0 bases. CDR3 sequence: CASSVGPGGSYEQYF. Written as DNA, the CDR3 is TGTGCCAGCAGCGTAGGACCAGGGGGCTCCTACGAGCAGTACTTC. The entire variable domain, with the rest obtained from reference TRBV9 and TRBJ2-7, is as follows: DSGVTQTPKHLITATGQRVTLRCSPRSGDLSVYWYQQSLDQGLQFLIQYYNGEERAKGNILERFSAQQFPDLHSELNLSSLELGDSALYFCASSVGPGGSYEQYFGPGTRLTVT.

The chain is built from TRBV11-1 and TRBJ1-4, with TRBD1 identical over 7 bases. V was pared by 5 bases and J by 8 bases, with 11 bases of the junction left unmatched. The CDR3 extends over 15 amino acids. CDR1 and CDR2 from the germline V gene are SGHAT and FQDESV (reference sequence). The CDR3 sequence: CASSERQGIREKLFF. The CDR3 bases are TGTGCCAGCAGCGAAAGACAGGGTATCCGGGAAAAACTGTTTTTT.